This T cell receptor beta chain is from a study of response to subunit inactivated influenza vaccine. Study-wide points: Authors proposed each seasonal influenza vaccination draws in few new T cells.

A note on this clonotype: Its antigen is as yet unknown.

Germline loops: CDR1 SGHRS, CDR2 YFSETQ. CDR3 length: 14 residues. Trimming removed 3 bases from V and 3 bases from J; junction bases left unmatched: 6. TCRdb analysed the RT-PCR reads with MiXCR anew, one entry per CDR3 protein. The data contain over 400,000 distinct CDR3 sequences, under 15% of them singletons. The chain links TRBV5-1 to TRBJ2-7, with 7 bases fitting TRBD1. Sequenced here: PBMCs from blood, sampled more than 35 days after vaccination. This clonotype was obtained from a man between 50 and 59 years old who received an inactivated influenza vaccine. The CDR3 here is CASSSLGTVYEQYF. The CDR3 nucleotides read TGCGCCAGCAGCTCGCTCGGGACAGTCTACGAGCAGTACTTC.